The T cell receptor beta chain under discussion was sequenced for a study of shared clonotypes between healthy human individuals. Findings and limits, study-wide: Rarefaction exposed incomplete sorted-subset sequencing despite large depth. The small donor group covered limited genetic and exposure diversity.

Terminally differentiated effector memory CD45RA+ cells were left out of the naive CD8 fraction, which was CD45RO-negative and positively selected for CCR7. Assay used: immunoSEQ multiplex PCR; TCRdb lists only in-frame clones, some missing. This sample yields about 2.1 million clones, of which around 93% are seen a single time; about 1.7% belongs to the top ten. A word on this clone: What it recognizes is unknown.

The germline gives CDR1 MDHEN, CDR2 SYDVKM. Trimming pared 5 bases from V and 0 bases from J, leaving 8 bases between. CDR3 length: 14 residues. This sequence originates from a man between 18 and 35 years old in good health. Some clones in this sample may be carry-over from other donors' samples. The material sequenced was naive CD8+ T cells from PBMCs. The gene calls are TRBV28 and TRBJ1-3, with no clear D. Here the CDR3 DNA reads TGTGCCAGCAGTCGATTAAGCTCTGGAAACACCATATATTTT. It translates to CASSRLSSGNTIYF.